This TCR beta chain was identified in a study of cytomegalovirus exposure and HLA in healthy donors (dated by TCRdb to between 2016 and 2019). Broadly, across the study: In an earlier analysis of roughly 590 of the donors, less than 350 Gb of sequence data and roughly 100 million unique TCR beta sequences from some 170 million T cells were reported. The T cell repertoires of roughly 660 subjects were profiled by immunosequencing and related to cytomegalovirus serostatus. Among 300 to 500 genotyped donors of the cohort, an average of about 240,000 unique TCR beta nucleotide sequences was sequenced per donor, of which about 18% were non-productive. A later genetic analysis took genome-wide SNP genotypes for about three fifths of the 666 donors and used that subset as a discovery cohort. To predict cytomegalovirus infection status, the study combined high-throughput TCR immunosequencing, statistical association of individual TCRs with disease status, and machine learning. In the later analysis, no new phenotypic data were used to find candidate immune exposures; instead, reliance was placed on TCR beta sequences and their occurrence across donors. An early release covering around 630 HLA-typed donors comprised approximately 290 gigabases of sequencing data and 85 million or so unique TCR sequences. An earlier analysis of around 580 of the donors used high-throughput TCR beta sequencing to judge whether each TCR beta V gene segment behaved as functional or pseudogenic. HLA typing covered class I and class II loci at four-digit resolution. The aim of the study was to test whether cataloging public T cell receptors could identify signatures of past pathogen exposure. All discovery cohort repertoires had been generated on a single sequencing platform. A separate validation cohort of 100 to 150 different subjects was used in addition to the approximately 700-subject first cohort. A later analysis re-examined previously published TCR beta repertoires from about 670 donors and added high-resolution HLA genotyping to investigate patterns of TCR occurrence. Alongside the repertoire data, information on donor age, sex, ethnicity and CMV serostatus was compiled. Four or five DR-DQ haplotypes were handled as single units for association and clustering, since linkage in the cohort was strong. Typing coverage varied by locus: about 620-630 donors for A, B, C, DRB1 and DQB1; more than 500 for DQA1; about 570 for DPA1; around 490 for DPB1. Among the roughly 390 genotyped donors, around 81% belonged to the genetic ancestry cluster associated with self-reported Caucasian donors. Summary of the overall study and its limitations: A further reported finding was that TCR beta sequences accurately predicted the HLA-A and HLA-B alleles for most subjects in the first cohort. Compared with equally common non-associated chains, HLA-associated TCR beta chains in a later analysis were more clonally expanded and had lower generation probabilities. The authors suggested that the approach could potentially be generalized to other disease states and immunological phenotypes. Because HLA typing was missing for some donors at each locus, association tests included only the typed subset. According to a later analysis, TCR association rates differed among HLA loci, with DRB1 alleles showing the most associated TCRs and HLA-C alleles showing the fewest. A later analysis associated 17,000 or so TCR beta sequences with specific HLA alleles at a false discovery rate of 0.05. In a later analysis, several top co-occurrence clusters were reported to appear linked to parvovirus B19, influenza, CMV and Epstein-Barr virus. The study listed 164 TCR beta chains as associated with cytomegalovirus. Correlated functional status among segregating V segments might be attributable to linkage disequilibrium, but an unknown experimental factor could not be ruled out. V-gene and J-gene trimming of TCR beta chains was associated with a missense DCLRE1C variant in a later genetic analysis, and the association was replicated in an independent cohort. When HLA alleles, especially DR and DQ, strongly co-occurred, TCR associations were difficult to assign to individual alleles. Across donors, most TCR sequences were observed very rarely, whereas some public TCRs were present in many individuals. In vitro tests confirmed that a few of the cytomegalovirus-associated TCR beta chains recognize cytomegalovirus antigens. Most CMV-associated TCR beta chains appeared to be HLA-restricted in a later analysis, and the HLA associations seemed to be driven largely by CMV exposure. Immune exposure information for the cohort was limited to CMV serostatus. In a later genetic analysis, fewer N-insertions in productive TCRs were reported among donors in an Asian-associated ancestry cluster than the roughly 700-donor mean. An earlier analysis of roughly 570 of the donors showed that most TCR beta V segments appeared in productive rearrangements either about 87% or about 30% of the time, which broadly matched IMGT annotations. Roughly uniform sequencing depth across donors was assumed in presence/absence analyses, although this assumption may not hold. The sequencing pipeline was judged likely to have produced a cluster of highly shared sequence variants as a technical artifact. Approximately 16 rarely observed V segments, including chromosome 9 orphons, were excluded from the earlier analysis of about 610 of the donors because counts were too low. In this cohort, only TCR beta chains were sequenced, and detectable features were limited by the absence of alpha or paired-chain data. Cytomegalovirus status was reported to be diagnosed by the classifier with high specificity and sensitivity in both the original and validation cohorts. Some IMGT-functional V segments, including TRBV6-2 and TRBV6-3, could not be told apart with the 87-base-pair reads, so those segments were excluded.

Library preparation employed the immunoSEQ multiplex PCR assay. The multiplex PCR relied on a mix of 60 forward primers for TCR Vbeta segments and 13 reverse primers for TCR Jbeta segments. The CDR3 region of rearranged TCR beta genes was amplified from genomic DNA by a multiplex PCR assay. The Illumina HiSeq System was used to sequence the amplified TCR beta libraries as 87-base-pair reads. The source study handled its data this way. Across the roughly 670 repertoires, a later analysis counted roughly 77 million unique TCR beta chains, roughly 11 million of which were shared by at least two donors. Raw reads were error-corrected and collapsed into unique sequences with a nearest-neighbor algorithm that merged closely related sequences to remove PCR and sequencing errors. Alignment of CDR3 sequences to IMGT reference sequences was used to assign V, D and J gene segments. For a sequence to be retained, a match of at least six nucleotides to both a V gene segment and a J gene segment was required. Rearrangements were classified as productive when the CDR3 lacked stop codons and remained in frame with V and J, and all other rearrangements were classified as non-productive. CDR3 was defined according to IMGT convention as the region running from the second conserved V-encoded cysteine to the conserved J-encoded phenylalanine. Sequences without an unambiguous match to a single V gene segment were excluded from the earlier analysis of about 630 of the donors. In an earlier analysis of 587 of the donors, V segments were called functional above 56.7% productive rearrangements and were called segregating when the between-donor standard deviation exceeded 5%. A statistical classification framework was developed to diagnose cytomegalovirus status using the catalog of TCR beta chain sequences. A later analysis assigned V and J genes by comparing TCR nucleotide sequences with IMGT/GENE-DB human TR gene sequences. A later analysis assigned CDR3 sequences and most-parsimonious VDJ recombination scenarios with the TCRdist pipeline. In a later analysis, each TCR beta chain was defined by its CDR3 amino acid sequence together with its V-gene family, and reads lacking a unique V-gene family were excluded. A later analysis removed roughly 590 highly shared, low-generation-probability nucleotide sequences to deal with suspected cross-contamination and a sequencing artifact. In a later analysis, a clonal expansion index for each public chain was calculated from normalized within-repertoire ranks of inferred template counts. A later analysis computed generation probabilities with a VDJ recombination model fitted to out-of-frame rearrangements, and checked the results against IGoR. In a later analysis, hypergeometric tests were used to score TCR-TCR, TCR-HLA and TCR-CMV co-occurrence, with a repertoire-size bias correction applied to TCR pairs. A later analysis estimated false discovery rates by permuting HLA or CMV assignments 20 times. In a later analysis, co-occurring TCRs were grouped with DBSCAN, and TCRdist sequence similarity was added when clustering was performed within HLA-allele-positive subsets. Repertoires with fewer than 30,000 or more than 120,000 public chains were left out of co-occurrence clustering, as were five repertoires with anomalous nucleotide sharing. TCRdb limited this immuneACCESS table to in-frame rearrangements with V and J called. A share of clones is missing; checked studies link under half to unresolved V genes, and the rest is unexplained. The V and J calls and clone size are taken from that table; D and trimming were inferred from the DNA. Recorded for this sample are around 150,000 clones; about 79% of them occurred a single time. In total, the top ten clones hold more than 12% of the sample.

Including cysteine and phenylalanine, the CDR3 has 17 amino acids. Only the CDR3 part of the read is kept: 51 bases, read in frame from the first base. Trimmed from V: 3 bases; trimmed from J: 7 bases; junction bases lacking a gene match: 15. In total, approximately 700 healthy bone marrow donors made up the cohort. At the time of sampling, all cohort members were nominally healthy, though unrecorded immune exposures were likely present. The donor tested CMV seropositive and was one of the 289 seropositive cohort members. A peripheral blood sample was collected from each donor, and TCR beta sequencing was performed on peripheral blood mononuclear cells. Genomic DNA was extracted from the blood cell samples with the Qiagen DNeasy Blood Extraction Kit. This clone was counted at least ten times. Its antigen remains undetermined. No base-level quality is on record; no much larger clone is a single base apart.

Sequences were obtained from PBMCs. The source of this sequence is a man between 45 and 60 years old in good health and CMV-seropositive. The rearranged chain carries TRBV5-3 and TRBJ1-5; 8 junctional bases match TRBD1. TRBV5-3 is flagged as an ORF with uncertain function. The nucleotide sequence reads TGTGCCAGAAGCTGGTCACGGGGGAAGACAGGGGTACAGCCCCAGCATTTT. Its protein reads: CARSWSRGKTGVQPQHF.